These 5 T cell receptor beta chains were all obtained from the same sample, sequenced in a study of somatic mutations in cytotoxic T cells in rheumatoid arthritis. Here immunoSEQ multiplex PCR was the method, and the copy in TCRdb shows in-frame clones only, minus some. The sample consists of 30,000 to 45,000 clones, about 84% of them appearing once. The sample was CD8+ T cells sorted from blood. The receptors shown here come from a man between 35 and 55 years old in good health.

J is TRBJ2-7 and V is TRBV27; a possible D gene is TRBD2 (6 bases). CDR1 and CDR2 from the germline V gene are MNHEY and SMNVEV (reference sequence). Trimming removed 2 bases at V and 2 bases at J, with 10 bases between. The CDR3 consists of 14 residues. The CDR3 DNA is TGTGCCAGCAGTTTAGGAGGGTCACCCTACGAGCAGTACTTC. It translates to CASSLGGSPYEQYF.

This sequence joins TRBV6-6 and TRBJ1-1; no clear D. Trimming shortened V by 4 bases and J by 5 bases, and 8 bases separated the two germline ends. CDR3 length: 12 residues. Germline V lookup: CDR1 MNHNY, CDR2 SVGAGI (reference sequence). In DNA, the CDR3 is TGTGCCAGCAGTTCCGCCGGGACTGAAGCTTTCTTT. This encodes CASSSAGTEAFF.

This chain connects TRBV4-3 to TRBJ1-4, with TRBD1 matching 8 bases. CDR1 and CDR2 from the germline V gene are LGHNA and YSLEER. The V segment lost 5 bases and the J segment 3 bases; nucleotides outside the gene matches: 5. This CDR3 is 15 amino acids long. The CDR3 bases are TGCGCCAGCAGCTTCCGGACAGGGCCTAATGAAAAACTGTTTTTT. It yields the protein CASSFRTGPNEKLFF.

This clone was detected once. The rearrangement uses TRBV27 and TRBJ2-7, with 12 bases fitting TRBD2. The germline gives CDR1 MNHEY, CDR2 SMNVEV (reference sequence). V dropped 4 bases and J dropped 9; count of bases not matched to a gene: 10. CDR3 length equals 15 residues. CDR3 in DNA: TGTGCCAGCAGTTCCGGGACTAGCGGGTTAAAGGGGCAGTACTTC. This gives the protein CASSSGTSGLKGQYF.

This chain connects TRBV9 to TRBJ1-3; a weak D match, TRBD1 (5 bases). Trimming shortened V by 0 bases and J by 0 bases, and 7 bases separated the two germline ends. The CDR3 runs 15 residues. Germline V gene lookup returns CDR1 SGDLS and CDR2 YYNGEE. The CDR3 nucleotides read TGTGCCAGCAGCGTAGGGGGGTCCTCTGGAAACACCATATATTTT. Its translation is CASSVGGSSGNTIYF.